The clone carrying this T cell receptor beta chain has only a few counts. CDR3 and TCR beta VDJ profiling relied on a genomic DNA template. TCRdb processed the reads anew with MiXCR; each CDR3 protein has one entry. There are 130,000 or so distinct CDR3 sequences in the sample; approximately 61% occur only once, and 25% to 30% lies in the top ten. Previously, flow cytometry had revealed CD8+CD57+ cell expansion in the patients chosen for sequencing. The data belong to a study of CD8+CD57+ T cells in acquired aplastic anemia. Per the germline V gene, CDR1 is SGHAT and CDR2 is FQNNGV. V dropped 0 bases and J dropped 4 bases, with 8 bases sitting between them. CDR3 length: 14 residues.

The V call is TRBV11-2, the J call TRBJ2-3; D may be TRBD2 (5 bases). Sequencing was carried out using sorted CD4+, CD8+, or CD8+CD57+ T cells (not recorded which) from PBMCs. This receptor was obtained from a human donor with aplastic anemia. CDR3 region: CASSLERAADTQYF. CDR3 nucleotides: TGTGCCAGCAGCTTAGAGCGGGCAGCAGATACGCAGTATTTT.